This T cell receptor beta chain originates from a study of radiotherapy plus CTLA-4 blockade in lung cancer. This clone showed up just once. Antigen unknown. The repertoire was sequenced with immunoSEQ multiplex PCR; TCRdb's copy has only in-frame clones and lacks some. Among 75,000 to 95,000 clones listed, approximately 79% were seen once. The CDR3 has 13 residues. Trimming stripped 6 bases from V and 5 bases from J, with 13 bases between. CDR1 MNHEY and CDR2 SMNVEV come from the germline V gene (reference sequence). Study results and limitations: Peripheral blood showed expansion of tumor-derived TCR clones after radiotherapy and ipilimumab.

The input for sequencing was peripheral blood, taken from a patient treated with radiotherapy plus ipilimumab. The J gene is TRBJ1-1, the V gene TRBV27; D remains unclear. This sequence originates from a human donor with non-small cell lung cancer that progressed on radiotherapy plus ipilimumab. The CDR3 sequence: CASSPLLGTEAFF. CDR3 DNA sequence: TGTGCCAGCAGCCCACTGCTGGGAACTGAAGCTTTCTTT.